This T cell receptor beta chain was found in a study of OX40 agonist ivuxolimab in advanced cancers. Generated by immunoSEQ multiplex PCR, the TCRdb table keeps only in-frame clones and is missing some. The sample lists 65,000 to 85,000 clones, about nine tenths occurring once. The CDR3 is made up of 13 amino acids. The V end was cut by 8 bases, the J end by 2 bases, with 12 bases between. CDR1 is SNHLY, CDR2 FYNNEI, per germline. Sequencing was performed on CD4+ or CD8+ T cells sorted from blood, taken in a trial of the OX40 agonist ivuxolimab. This TCR was sampled from an adult with an advanced solid tumor such as melanoma, head and neck, liver or kidney cancer. The J gene is TRBJ1-2, the V gene TRBV2, with D possibly TRBD1 on 5 matching bases. The CDR3, as DNA: TGTGCCAGCGGAGCAGGGACCAACTATGGCTACACCTTC. It codes for CASGAGTNYGYTF.